Shown below are 14 T cell receptor beta chains from a single sample sequenced in a study of shared clonotypes between healthy human individuals. Only in-frame clones appear in the TCRdb table, and some are missing; sequencing was by immunoSEQ multiplex PCR. The data show just over 2,000,000 clones, about 95% seen once. Selected positively for CCR7 and CD45RO-negative, naive CD8 cells excluded terminally differentiated effector memory CD45RA+ cells. The source material was naive CD8+ T cells sorted from blood. These receptors were obtained from a man aged 18-30 years in good health.

This sequence joins TRBV27 and TRBJ2-7, with TRBD1 matching 9 bases. The germline gives CDR1 MNHEY, CDR2 SMNVEV (reference sequence). The trim removed 4 bases at V and 0 bases at J, leaving 7 bases unmatched. The CDR3 extends over 16 amino acids. CDR3: CASSSTGTGNSYEQYF. Here the CDR3 DNA reads TGTGCCAGCAGTTCCACCGGGACAGGGAACTCCTACGAGCAGTACTTC.

This chain joins TRBV5-1 and TRBJ2-1; D possibly corresponds to TRBD2 (6 bases). V lost 4 bases, J lost 3 bases, and 8 bases lay in between. Germline V gene sequence: CDR1 SGHRS, CDR2 YFSETQ. The CDR3 is made up of 13 amino acids. The CDR3 DNA follows: TGCGCCAGCAGCCCGGGAGTCTACAATGAGCAGTTCTTC. Protein: CASSPGVYNEQFF.

Notes on this clone: This same CDR3 is encoded by further DNA sequences in the sample. This chain joins TRBV4-2 and TRBJ2-7; D is unclear. This CDR3 spans 12 amino acids. Germline loops: CDR1 LGHNA, CDR2 YNFKEQ. Trimming left V 0 bases short and J 0 bases short, with 0 bases between. CDR3 protein: CASSQDSYEQYF. The CDR3 DNA is TGTGCCAGCAGCCAAGACTCCTACGAGCAGTACTTC.

V is TRBV7-8 and J is TRBJ2-7; possibly TRBD1 for D (5 bases). Germline CDR1 and CDR2: SGHVS and FQNEAQ. V lost 1 base and J 5 bases, leaving 12 bases between the germline ends. The CDR3 is 14 amino acids. This chain's CDR3 is CASSLVSTAHEQYF. As DNA, the CDR3 is TGTGCCAGCAGCTTAGTGTCGACAGCCCACGAGCAGTACTTC.

This rearrangement joins TRBV4-3 to TRBJ2-5, with 9 bases that match TRBD1. Looked up from germline, CDR1 is LGHNA and CDR2 is YSLEER. After removal of 3 bases from V and 4 bases from J, the junction contained 6 bases not matched to a gene. CDR3 length: 15 amino acids. The CDR3 DNA reads TGCGCCAGCAGCCAGGAGGACAGGGGTTCAGAGACCCAGTACTTC. This translates into CASSQEDRGSETQYF.

This sequence joins TRBV7-2 and TRBJ2-3, with 14 bases lining up with TRBD2. The length of the CDR3 is 16 residues. Germline assignment: CDR1 SGHTA and CDR2 FQGNSA. The V segment lost 3 bases and the J segment 3 bases; nucleotides outside the gene matches: 2. The CDR3 bases are TGTGCCAGCAGCTTGACTAGCGGGAGGGATACAGATACGCAGTATTTT. Its protein product is CASSLTSGRDTDTQYF.

With regard to this clone: The sample carries other DNA sequences with the same CDR3. The chain employs TRBV6-1 and TRBJ2-7, with D unclear. The V gene's germline CDR1 is MNHNS and CDR2 SASEGT. V was cut by 0 bases and J by 3 bases, with 6 bases left in between. The CDR3 contains 13 residues. CDR3 in amino acids: CASSEALVYEQYF. The CDR3 DNA sequence: TGTGCCAGCAGTGAAGCTCTAGTCTACGAGCAGTACTTC.

Comments on this clone: At the DNA level, this CDR3 is encoded by other sequences in the same sample as well. The chain joins TRBV4-2 to TRBJ2-7; 7 nucleotides line up with TRBD1. The CDR3 totals 14 residues. Germline V CDR1 and CDR2: LGHNA, YNFKEQ. J gave up 4 bases and V 1 base, and 4 bases lay outside the gene matches. The CDR3 nucleotides read TGTGCCAGCAGCCAAGGGGACAGCTCTTACGAGCAGTACTTC. This sequence encodes CASSQGDSSYEQYF.

This clone has a single count. V usage is TRBV6-5 and J usage is TRBJ2-2; 7 positions agree with TRBD2. The V segment lost 2 bases and the J segment 6 bases; nucleotides outside the gene matches: 6. This CDR3 has 15 residues. Germline V gene lookup returns CDR1 MNHEY and CDR2 SVGAGI. The CDR3: CASSYGGGGAGELFF. The CDR3 DNA reads as TGTGCCAGCAGTTACGGCGGCGGGGGTGCCGGGGAGCTGTTTTTT.

The J gene is TRBJ2-1, the V gene TRBV29-1; D possibly uses TRBD1 or TRBD2 (5 bases each). Germline-derived CDR1 and CDR2 are SQVTM and ANQGSEA. V was shortened by 4 bases and J by 2 bases, with 15 bases between the two germline ends. The CDR3 totals 15 residues. The CDR3 coding sequence is TGCAGCGTTGTGAGTCCCAGGGAGCCCTACAATGAGCAGTTCTTC. This sequence encodes CSVVSPREPYNEQFF.

The chain recombines TRBV28 with TRBJ2-3; no definite D call. Germline assignment: CDR1 MDHEN and CDR2 SYDVKM. V lost 5 bases and J lost 0, with 18 bases in between. This CDR3 has 17 amino acids. In DNA form, the CDR3 reads TGTGCCAGCAGTCAACCGACTTGGGGTACTAGCACAGATACGCAGTATTTT. This gives the protein CASSQPTWGTSTDTQYF.

The genes are TRBV7-9 and TRBJ2-3, with 7 bases identical to TRBD2. This CDR3 region has 15 residues. Germline V lookup: CDR1 SEHNR, CDR2 FQNEAQ (reference sequence). Trimming removed 1 base from V and 4 bases from J; junction bases left unmatched: 5. CDR3 nucleotides: TGTGCCAGCAGCTTAGTAGTAGCGGGTGCAGATACGCAGTATTTT. Amino acid sequence: CASSLVVAGADTQYF.

The CDR3 bases are TGTGCCAGCAGTGAATTCCAGGGGGAGACCCAGTACTTC. Translation: CASSEFQGETQYF. This sequence joins TRBV25-1 and TRBJ2-5; tentative D call: TRBD1 (6 bases). CDR3 length: 13 residues. Per the germline V gene, CDR1 is MGHDK and CDR2 is SYGVNS. V was cut by 1 base and J by 5 bases, with 8 bases left in between. Drawing the rest from reference TRBV25-1 and TRBJ2-5, the complete variable domain is EADIYQTPRYLVIGTGKKITLECSQTMGHDKMYWYQQDPGMELHLIHYSYGVNSTEKGDLSSESTVSRIRTEHFPLTLESARPSHTSQYLCASSEFQGETQYFGPGTRLLVL.

A single count supports this clone. At the DNA level, this CDR3 is encoded by other sequences in the same sample as well. V usage is TRBV27 and J usage is TRBJ2-7, with D perhaps TRBD1 (6 bases). The CDR3 covers 12 residues. Germline CDR1 reads MNHEY; CDR2 reads SMNVEV (reference sequence). The V end lost 4 bases, the J end lost 4 bases, and 8 bases lay between the germline ends. CDR3 nucleotides: TGTGCCAGCAGTTCCAGGGGTTACGAGCAGTACTTC. Translated: CASSSRGYEQYF.